This note documents a single TCR beta chain sequence. This specimen belongs to a study of blood T cell repertoires in COVID-19. Overall study: Acute and convalescent COVID-19 samples came from the United States, Italy and Spain. T cells, B-cell-depleted T cells, or PBMCs supplied cDNA or gDNA.

Germline CDR1 SGHRS, CDR2 YFSETQ. The CDR3 is made up of 18 amino acids. Trimming removed 9 bases from V and 0 bases from J, with 22 bases in between. Per the original methods: Using reference gene primer amplification, nucleated cell counts were estimated. Profiling relied on immunoSEQ multiplex PCR, and the TCRdb table lists in-frame clones only, not all of them. V and J calls and clone size come straight from that table; D and trimming were deduced from the DNA. The table includes about 140,000 clones, 80% to 85% detected once. The chain uses TRBV5-1 and TRBJ1-6; a possible D gene is TRBD1 (6 bases). This TCR derives from a human donor in a cohort sampled during active COVID-19. The sequenced material came from peripheral blood. CDR3 region: CATEGGGVRDSYNSPLHF. CDR3 nucleotide sequence: TGCGCCACCGAGGGGGGAGGGGTACGGGACTCCTATAATTCACCCCTCCACTTT.